Listed here are 23 T cell receptor beta chains from one sample, sequenced in a study of CXCR3-negative and CXCR3-positive naive CD8 T cells. Study-wide results and limits: The TRB CDR3s that CXCR3-positive naive cells carried were more hydrophobic than those of CXCR3-negative naive cells.

Their antigen targets remain unknown. UMI-tagged TRB cDNA libraries were built via 5' RACE. Using the 5' RACE reads, TCRdb records one entry per CDR3 protein without DNA. Its table lists 75,000 to 90,000 distinct CDR3 sequences. What was sequenced was naive CXCR3+ CD8+ T cells from blood. Subset noted: CD45RO-CCR7+CD27+CD95- naive CD8+ T cells expressing CXCR3 (TNR3+). The receptors shown here come from a human donor in good health. Some clones in this sample may be carry-over from other donors' samples.

The chain recombines TRBV5-1 with TRBJ2-3; TCRdb proposes TRBD2, but this gene call is untestable without DNA. Germline CDR1 SGHRS, CDR2 YFSETQ. CDR3 size: 17 residues. The CDR3 sequence is CASSLARHGGFTDTQYF.

The rearrangement joins TRBV12-3 or TRBV12-4 to TRBJ2-3. The CDR3 spans 12 residues. CDR3 sequence: CASSLGGYTQYF.

This sequence joins TRBV28 and TRBJ2-5; the D gene TCRdb calls, TRBD1, cannot be checked with no DNA. The CDR3 loop spans 15 amino acids. Germline assignment: CDR1 MDHEN and CDR2 SYDVKM. The CDR3 loop reads CASSPGESKGETQYF. The variable domain in full, with the rest retrieved from reference TRBV28 and TRBJ2-5, is DVKVTQSSRYLVKRTGEKVFLECVQDMDHENMFWYRQDPGLGLRLIYFSYDVKMKEKGDIPEGYSVSREKKERFSLILESASTNQTSMYLCASSPGESKGETQYFGPGTRLLVL.

The CDR3 reads CAISEKGQGAPHQPQHF. The rearrangement uses TRBV10-3 and TRBJ1-5; there is no DNA to check the TCRdb D call of TRBD1. Germline assignment: CDR1 ENHRY and CDR2 SYGVKD. The length of the CDR3 is 17 residues.

The V call is TRBV12-3 or TRBV12-4, the J call TRBJ1-1; TCRdb designates TRBD1, a call that cannot be tested without DNA. The CDR3 consists of 18 residues. This CDR3 reads CASRTNPRDRGRGTEAFF.

The gene calls are TRBV7-3 and TRBJ2-1; as DNA is missing, the TRBD2 call by TCRdb cannot be tested. Germline V gene data show CDR1 as SGHTA and CDR2 as FQGTGA. CDR3 length equals 15 residues. The CDR3 protein is CASRLTSGAFDEQFF.

The CDR3 region is CASSLSLPDMNTEAFF. V is TRBV5-5 and J is TRBJ1-1. The CDR3 has 16 residues. Germline V lookup: CDR1 SGHKS, CDR2 YYEKEE (reference sequence).

V and J are TRBV7-3 and TRBJ2-3; no DNA is available, so the TRBD2 call from TCRdb remains unchecked. From germline, CDR1 is SGHTA and CDR2 FQGTGA. The length of the CDR3 is 16 residues. The CDR3 sequence is CASSTGLAGGTDTQYF.

This sequence joins TRBV28 and TRBJ2-2; with no DNA, the TCRdb D assignment of TRBD1 cannot be verified. Germline lookup yields CDR1 MDHEN and CDR2 SYDVKM. CDR3 size: 14 residues. The CDR3 reads CASTLGAVTGELFF.

The chain joins TRBV12-3 or TRBV12-4 to TRBJ2-3; TCRdb outputs TRBD2, but without DNA this stays unchecked. This CDR3 is 15 amino acids long. CDR3: CASTLAGKFTDTQYF.

The chain recombines TRBV20-1 with TRBJ2-5; TCRdb calls TRBD2, which cannot be checked without DNA. CDR1 and CDR2 (germline): DFQATT, SNEGSKA (reference sequence). The CDR3 has 15 amino acids. The CDR3 here is CSARLAGDIQETQYF.

The chain joins TRBV11-3 to TRBJ1-3; there is no DNA to check the TCRdb D call of TRBD1. Germline lookup yields CDR1 SGHNT and CDR2 YENEEA. The CDR3 totals 15 residues. CDR3 sequence: CASSPTGTSGNTIYF.

The chain couples TRBV29-1 to TRBJ2-1; TCRdb returns TRBD2, unconfirmable since there is no DNA. Germline CDR1 SQVTM, CDR2 ANQGSEA. The CDR3 extends over 13 amino acids. CDR3 residues: CSARLAGYNEQFF.

V and J are TRBV20-1 and TRBJ1-1; TCRdb gives TRBD1 as the D gene, but with no DNA this cannot be confirmed. From germline, CDR1 is DFQATT and CDR2 SNEGSKA (reference sequence). The CDR3 is 14 amino acids. The CDR3 protein is CSASYTDRYTEAFF.

V gene TRBV12-3 or TRBV12-4 combines with J gene TRBJ2-3; the TRBD2 assignment by TCRdb is unverifiable without DNA. This CDR3 is built from 13 residues. The CDR3 sequence is CASTGLAPDTQYF.

The gene calls are TRBV11-2 and TRBJ2-1; absent DNA, TCRdb's TRBD1 call cannot be checked. Germline V gene lookup returns CDR1 SGHAT and CDR2 FQNNGV. The CDR3 covers 11 residues. CDR3 amino acids: CASSPPGEQFF. Supplemented by reference TRBV11-2 and TRBJ2-1, the full variable domain reads EAGVAQSPRYKIIEKRQSVAFWCNPISGHATLYWYQQILGQGPKLLIQFQNNGVVDDSQLPKDRFSAERLKGVDSTLKIQPAKLEDSAVYLCASSPPGEQFFGPGTRLTVL.

The V call is TRBV9, the J call TRBJ2-1; the D call of TRBD2 rests on TCRdb alone, since no DNA is present to check it. Germline V CDR1 and CDR2: SGDLS, YYNGEE. This CDR3 spans 16 amino acids. CDR3: CASSVAGGRSVDEQFF.

V and J are TRBV29-1 and TRBJ2-5; TCRdb indicates TRBD1, and absent DNA this call remains unverified. The CDR3 extends over 16 amino acids. Per germline, CDR1 SQVTM and CDR2 ANQGSEA. CDR3 sequence: CSVEGGGRGIQETQYF.

The gene calls are TRBV28 and TRBJ2-2; no DNA is available, so the TRBD2 call from TCRdb remains unchecked. Per germline, CDR1 MDHEN and CDR2 SYDVKM. The CDR3 runs to 15 residues. CDR3: CASSRLAGWPGELFF.

The chain carries TRBV4-3 and TRBJ2-7; checking the TCRdb D call of TRBD1 is not possible without DNA. CDR1 and CDR2 (germline): LGHNA, YSLEER. The CDR3 contains 16 residues. The CDR3 reads CASSQEWGDRAYEQYF.

The gene calls are TRBV4-2 and TRBJ2-6; TCRdb's D call, TRBD1, is unchecked because there is no DNA. This CDR3 spans 20 amino acids. Germline V gene lookup returns CDR1 LGHNA and CDR2 YNFKEQ. The CDR3 sequence: CASSQGKGDRIFSGANVLTF.

The chain uses TRBV9 and TRBJ2-4; the TCRdb D gene call, TRBD1, has no DNA to confirm it. CDR3 size: 17 residues. The germline V gene has CDR1 SGDLS and CDR2 YYNGEE. The CDR3 sequence is CASSPVDGTLAKNIQYF.

V gene TRBV14 combines with J gene TRBJ2-4; the D call of TRBD1 rests on TCRdb alone, since no DNA is present to check it. This CDR3 spans 14 amino acids. Germline CDR1 SGHDN, CDR2 FVKESK. CDR3 residues: CASSPGQGVYIQYF. Drawing the rest from reference TRBV14 and TRBJ2-4, the complete variable domain is EAGVTQFPSHSVIEKGQTVTLRCDPISGHDNLYWYRRVMGKEIKFLLHFVKESKQDESGMPNNRFLAERTGGTYSTLKVQPAELEDSGVYFCASSPGQGVYIQYFGAGTRLSVL.